These 16 T cell receptor beta chains share one sample of origin, sequenced in a study of T-cell memory formation after mild COVID-19. TCRdb passed the 5' RACE reads through MiXCR, listing each CDR3 protein once. There are some 440,000 distinct CDR3 sequences in the sample; more than 20% occur only once, and around 13% lies in the top ten. Material for sequencing was PBMCs or a T cell subset sorted from them (not recorded which). The receptors were sampled from an adult woman who had mild COVID-19 (a few samples of this study predate the infection). Cell type and time point are not known.

This clonotype was recorded many times. The chain joins TRBV4-1 to TRBJ2-1; D perhaps matches TRBD1 (6 bases). The CDR3 contains 17 residues. Trimming stripped 0 bases from V and 8 bases from J, with 20 bases between. From germline, CDR1 is MGHRA and CDR2 YSYEKL. In DNA, the CDR3 is TGCGCCAGCAGCCAAGATTGGACTCCGACAGGAGAGCATGAGCAGTTCTTC. This gives the protein CASSQDWTPTGEHEQFF.

The chain links TRBV11-2 to TRBJ1-1; D is perhaps TRBD1 (5 bases). Trimming cost V 3 bases and J 0 bases, with 14 bases left between them. Germline lookup yields CDR1 SGHAT and CDR2 FQNNGV. The CDR3 is 16 residues long. The CDR3 sequence: CASSFEPGRMNTEAFF. The DNA of the CDR3 is TGTGCCAGCAGCTTTGAACCGGGACGGATGAACACTGAAGCTTTCTTT.

V and J are TRBV21-1 and TRBJ2-7. TRBV21-1 is a listed pseudogene. CDR3 size: 15 residues. CDR3 in DNA: TGTGCCAGCAGCAAAGGGGTTACCGAAACCTACGAGCAGTACTTC. Its protein product is CASSKGVTETYEQYF.

This chain uses TRBV7-8 with TRBJ2-4; D uncertain. CDR3 length: 14 amino acids. Germline V gives CDR1 SGHVS, CDR2 FQNEAQ. V lost 5 bases, J lost 1 base, and 9 bases lay in between. In DNA, the CDR3 is TGTGCCAGCAGCAAGGGTACGGCCAAAAACATTCAGTACTTC. It specifies CASSKGTAKNIQYF.

The sample holds a few counts of this clonotype. V usage is TRBV20-1 and J usage is TRBJ2-1, with D uncertain. The germline V gene encodes CDR1 DFQATT and CDR2 SNEGSKA (reference sequence). V was pared by 3 bases and J by 1 base, with 13 bases between. There are 15 residues in the CDR3. In DNA, the CDR3 is TGCAGTGCTAGTGACGGAGCGAGGTCCTACAATGAGCAGTTCTTC. It yields the protein CSASDGARSYNEQFF.

The chain carries TRBV5-1 and TRBJ2-7, with 9 bases that match TRBD1. The CDR3 runs to 17 residues. Germline V gives CDR1 SGHRS, CDR2 YFSETQ. Trimming cost V 1 base and J 4 bases; bases outside gene matches: 12. The CDR3 sequence is CASSLLGQDRGLYEQYF. Written as DNA, the CDR3 is TGCGCCAGCAGCTTGCTGGGGCAGGACAGGGGTTTGTACGAGCAGTACTTC. Using reference TRBV5-1 and TRBJ2-7 for the parts outside the CDR3, the full variable domain is KAGVTQTPRYLIKTRGQQVTLSCSPISGHRSVSWYQQTPGQGLQFLFEYFSETQRNKGNFPGRFSGRQFSNSRSEMNVSTLELGDSALYLCASSLLGQDRGLYEQYFGPGTRLTVT.

This chain joins TRBV14 and TRBJ2-7, with 9 nucleotides matching TRBD1. The CDR3 covers 15 residues. Germline trimming cut 4 bases from V and 3 bases from J; bases unmatched to any gene: 7. CDR1 and CDR2 from the germline V gene are SGHDN and FVKESK. CDR3 sequence (DNA): TGTGCCAGCAGCCCGCAGGACAGGGGACTCTACGAGCAGTACTTC. It specifies CASSPQDRGLYEQYF.

The rearrangement links TRBV6-1 to TRBJ1-1, with 8 bases identical to TRBD1. After removal of 8 bases from V and 1 base from J, the junction contained 6 bases not matched to a gene. CDR3 size: 14 residues. CDR1 is MNHNS, CDR2 SASEGT, per germline. CDR3 residues: CASQGQDTNTEAFF. The CDR3 nucleotides are TGTGCCAGCCAGGGACAGGACACGAACACTGAAGCTTTCTTT.

The chain uses TRBV30 and TRBJ2-7; 10 bases align to TRBD2. The CDR3 has 15 amino acids. V gave up 0 bases and J gave up 4 bases; unmatched junction bases: 6. The V gene's germline CDR1 is GTSNPN and CDR2 SVGIG (reference sequence). The CDR3 protein is CAWSVESGGAYEQYF. The CDR3, as DNA: TGTGCCTGGAGTGTAGAGAGCGGGGGGGCTTACGAGCAGTACTTC.

This clonotype was seen only a few times. The V and J genes are TRBV15 and TRBJ2-2; 7 positions agree with TRBD1. The CDR3 is 15 residues long. Germline V gives CDR1 LNHNV, CDR2 YYDKDF (reference sequence). The trim removed 1 base at V and 3 bases at J, leaving 2 bases unmatched. The CDR3: CATSRGTGDTGELFF. The CDR3 DNA reads TGTGCCACCAGCAGAGGGACAGGAGACACCGGGGAGCTGTTTTTT.

This clonotype appeared a few times. The chain recombines TRBV7-9 with TRBJ2-7; D remains unclear. Germline V lookup: CDR1 SEHNR, CDR2 FQNEAQ (reference sequence). The CDR3 has 13 residues. Trimming took off 5 bases at V and 2 bases at J, with 10 bases between the two ends. The chain's CDR3 is CASSHAEAYEQYF. The DNA of the CDR3 is TGTGCCAGCAGCCATGCCGAAGCCTACGAGCAGTACTTC.

A few counts support this clonotype. The chain joins TRBV7-6 to TRBJ1-4; D is uncertain. The CDR3 is 12 residues long. With 5 bases removed from V and 5 bases from J, the gap between germline ends came to 6 bases. Germline CDR1 is SGHVS and CDR2 is FNYEAQ. The CDR3 coding sequence is TGTGCCAGCAGCGACTTCAATGAAAAACTGTTTTTT. Protein product: CASSDFNEKLFF.

The sample holds a few counts of this clonotype. The V gene is TRBV7-9, the J gene TRBJ2-5; no definite D call. V dropped 2 bases and J dropped 7 bases, with 11 bases sitting between them. The CDR3 sequence is 13 residues long. The germline V gene has CDR1 SEHNR and CDR2 FQNEAQ (reference sequence). For the CDR3, the DNA is TGTGCCAGCAGCTTAAGCAGCTCCGGGACCCAGTACTTC. Amino acid sequence: CASSLSSSGTQYF.

V and J are TRBV5-1 and TRBJ2-6; D is ambiguous. There are 16 residues in the CDR3. Germline values: CDR1 SGHRS, CDR2 YFSETQ. V was pared by 1 base and J by 0 bases, with 8 bases between. In DNA, the CDR3 is TGCGCCAGCAGCTTGTCCGTGGTCTCTGGGGCCAACGTCCTGACTTTC. This codes for CASSLSVVSGANVLTF.

In this sample, this clonotype turned up a few times. This CDR3 reads CASSQGDTSGGSTDTQYF. DNA for the CDR3: TGTGCCAGCAGCCAAGGGGATACTAGCGGGGGGAGCACAGATACGCAGTATTTT. The chain couples TRBV4-2 to TRBJ2-3; 12 bases line up with TRBD2. The CDR3 totals 18 residues. Germline V CDR1 and CDR2: LGHNA, YNFKEQ. J was trimmed by 0 bases and V by 1 base; bases with no gene match: 5.

The chain recombines TRBV5-6 with TRBJ2-7, with D unresolved. The V end was cut by 1 base, the J end by 6 bases, with 17 bases between. This CDR3 has 15 residues. In germline, CDR1 is SGHDT, CDR2 YYEEEE. CDR3 amino acids: CASSLILAGTSEQYF. Written as DNA, the CDR3 is TGTGCCAGCAGCTTGATTCTGGCAGGTACTTCCGAGCAGTACTTC.